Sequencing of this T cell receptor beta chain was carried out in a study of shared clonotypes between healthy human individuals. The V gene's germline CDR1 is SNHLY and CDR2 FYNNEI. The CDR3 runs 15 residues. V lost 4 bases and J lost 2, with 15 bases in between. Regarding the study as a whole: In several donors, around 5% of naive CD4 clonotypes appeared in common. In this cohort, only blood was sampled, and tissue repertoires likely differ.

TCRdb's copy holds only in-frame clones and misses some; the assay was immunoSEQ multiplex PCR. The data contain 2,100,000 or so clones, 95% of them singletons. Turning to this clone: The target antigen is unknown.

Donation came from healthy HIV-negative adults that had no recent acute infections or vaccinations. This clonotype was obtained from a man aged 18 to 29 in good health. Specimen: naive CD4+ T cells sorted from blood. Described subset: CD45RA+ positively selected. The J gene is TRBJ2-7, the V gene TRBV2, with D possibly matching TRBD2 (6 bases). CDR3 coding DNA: TGTGCCAGCAGTGCCAGGAGGGCCTCAGCCTACGAGCAGTACTTC. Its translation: CASSARRASAYEQYF.